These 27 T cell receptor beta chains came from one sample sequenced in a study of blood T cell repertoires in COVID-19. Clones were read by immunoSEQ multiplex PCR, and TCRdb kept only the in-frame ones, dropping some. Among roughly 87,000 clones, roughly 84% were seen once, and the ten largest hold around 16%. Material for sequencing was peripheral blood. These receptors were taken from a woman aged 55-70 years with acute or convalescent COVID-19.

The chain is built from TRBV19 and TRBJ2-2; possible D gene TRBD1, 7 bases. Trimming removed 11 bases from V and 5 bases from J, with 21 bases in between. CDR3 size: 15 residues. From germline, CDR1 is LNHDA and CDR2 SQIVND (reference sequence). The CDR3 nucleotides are TGTGCCTCTAGAGGTGGCCAGGGGGGTACCGGGGAGCTGTTTTTT. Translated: CASRGGQGGTGELFF.

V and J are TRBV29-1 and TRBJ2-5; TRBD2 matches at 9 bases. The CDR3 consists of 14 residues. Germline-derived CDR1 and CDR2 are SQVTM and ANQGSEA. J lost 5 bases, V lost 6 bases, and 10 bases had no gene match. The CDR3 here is CSVGAGGPSETQYF. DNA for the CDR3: TGCAGCGTGGGGGCGGGGGGGCCCTCCGAGACCCAGTACTTC.

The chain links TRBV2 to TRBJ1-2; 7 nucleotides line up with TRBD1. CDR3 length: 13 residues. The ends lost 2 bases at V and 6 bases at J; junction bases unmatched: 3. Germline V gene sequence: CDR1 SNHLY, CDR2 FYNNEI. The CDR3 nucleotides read TGTGCCAGCAGTGAACAGGGGGGCCATGGCTACACCTTC. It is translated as CASSEQGGHGYTF. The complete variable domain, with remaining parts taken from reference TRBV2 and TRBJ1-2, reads EPEVTQTPSHQVTQMGQEVILRCVPISNHLYFYWYRQILGQKVEFLVSFYNNEISEKSEIFDDQFSVERPDGSNFTLKIRSTKLEDSAMYFCASSEQGGHGYTFGSGTRLTVV.

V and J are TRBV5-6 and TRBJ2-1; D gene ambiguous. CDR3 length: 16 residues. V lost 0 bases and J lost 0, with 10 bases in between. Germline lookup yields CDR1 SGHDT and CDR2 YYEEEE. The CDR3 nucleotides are TGTGCCAGCAGCTTGGAACAGACGAGCTCCTACAATGAGCAGTTCTTC. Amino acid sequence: CASSLEQTSSYNEQFF.

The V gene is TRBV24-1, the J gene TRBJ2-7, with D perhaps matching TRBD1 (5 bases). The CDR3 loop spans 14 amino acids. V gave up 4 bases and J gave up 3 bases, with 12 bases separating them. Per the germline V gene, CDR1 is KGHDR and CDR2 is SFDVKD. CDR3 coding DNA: TGTGCCACCAGTGACGCGACAGCTAGCTACGAGCAGTACTTC. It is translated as CATSDATASYEQYF.

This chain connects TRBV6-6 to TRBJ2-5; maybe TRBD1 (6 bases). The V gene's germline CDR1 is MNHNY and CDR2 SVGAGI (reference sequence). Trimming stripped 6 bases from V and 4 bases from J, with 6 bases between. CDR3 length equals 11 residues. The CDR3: CASSRGETQYF. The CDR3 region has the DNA TGTGCCAGCAGCAGGGGAGAGACCCAGTACTTC.

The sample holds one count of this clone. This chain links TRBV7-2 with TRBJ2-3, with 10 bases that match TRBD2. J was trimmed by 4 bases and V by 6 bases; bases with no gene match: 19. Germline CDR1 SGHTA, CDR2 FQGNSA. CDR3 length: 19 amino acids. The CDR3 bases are TGTGCCAGCAGTCTTGTAGCAGGGAGCGGGGGGGCATCATCAGATACGCAGTATTTT. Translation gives CASSLVAGSGGASSDTQYF.

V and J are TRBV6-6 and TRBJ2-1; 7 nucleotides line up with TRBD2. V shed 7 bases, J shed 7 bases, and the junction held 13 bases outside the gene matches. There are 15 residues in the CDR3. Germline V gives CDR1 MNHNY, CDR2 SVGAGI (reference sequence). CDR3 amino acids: CASTPGQGGYNEQFF. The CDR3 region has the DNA TGTGCCAGCACCCCGGGCCAGGGAGGGTATAATGAGCAGTTCTTC.

The CDR3 DNA reads as TGTGCCAGCAGTTTTCGCGGGGGGGCACAGGAGCAGTACTTC. It yields the protein CASSFRGGAQEQYF. J is TRBJ2-7 and V is TRBV28, with 9 positions matching TRBD2. V lost 3 bases to trimming and J lost 7 bases; unmatched junction nucleotides: 7. CDR3 length equals 14 residues. Per the germline V gene, CDR1 is MDHEN and CDR2 is SYDVKM.

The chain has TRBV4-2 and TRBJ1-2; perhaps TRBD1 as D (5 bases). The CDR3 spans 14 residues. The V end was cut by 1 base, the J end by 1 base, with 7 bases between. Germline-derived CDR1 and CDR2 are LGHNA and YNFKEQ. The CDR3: CASSQADSNYGYTF. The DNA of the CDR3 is TGTGCCAGCAGCCAAGCCGACAGTAACTATGGCTACACCTTC.

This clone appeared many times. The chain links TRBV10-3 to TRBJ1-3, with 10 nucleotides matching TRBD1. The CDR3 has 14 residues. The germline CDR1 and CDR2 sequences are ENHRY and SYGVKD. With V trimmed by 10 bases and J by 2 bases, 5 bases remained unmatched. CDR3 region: CAREDRGAGNTIYF. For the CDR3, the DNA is TGTGCCAGAGAGGACAGGGGGGCTGGAAACACCATATATTTT.

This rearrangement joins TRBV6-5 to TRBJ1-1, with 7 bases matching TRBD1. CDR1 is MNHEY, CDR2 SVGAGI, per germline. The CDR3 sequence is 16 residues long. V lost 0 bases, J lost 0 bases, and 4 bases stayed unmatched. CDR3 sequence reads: CASSYSGTAVNTEAFF. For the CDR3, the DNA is TGTGCCAGCAGTTACTCGGGGACAGCTGTGAACACTGAAGCTTTCTTT.

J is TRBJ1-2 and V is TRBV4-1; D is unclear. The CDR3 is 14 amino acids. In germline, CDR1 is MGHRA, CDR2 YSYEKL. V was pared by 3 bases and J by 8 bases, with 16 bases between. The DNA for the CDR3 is TGCGCCAGCAGCCAGGTCATGAAGGCAGGCGGCTACACCTTC. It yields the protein CASSQVMKAGGYTF.

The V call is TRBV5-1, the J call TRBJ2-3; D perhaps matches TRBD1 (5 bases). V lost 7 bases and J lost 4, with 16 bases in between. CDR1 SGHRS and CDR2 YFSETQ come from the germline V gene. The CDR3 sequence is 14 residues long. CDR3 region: CASAQPQGSDTQYF. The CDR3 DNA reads TGCGCCAGCGCCCAACCGCAGGGTTCAGATACGCAGTATTTT.

The CDR3 DNA is TGCAGCGTCCTACCTCTAGCGCTACAAGAGACCCAGTACTTC. Protein sequence: CSVLPLALQETQYF. The genes are TRBV29-1 and TRBJ2-5, with D perhaps TRBD2 (6 bases). The germline V gene has CDR1 SQVTM and CDR2 ANQGSEA. The length of the CDR3 is 14 residues. Trimming cost V 6 bases and J 2 bases, with 16 bases left between them.

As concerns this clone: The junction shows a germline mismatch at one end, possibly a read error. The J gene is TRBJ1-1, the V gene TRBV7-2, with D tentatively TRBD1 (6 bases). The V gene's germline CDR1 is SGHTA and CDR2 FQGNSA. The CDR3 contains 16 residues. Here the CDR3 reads CAGSNTHRVKDTEAFF. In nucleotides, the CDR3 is TGTGCCGGCAGCAACACTCACAGGGTTAAGGACACTGAAGCTTTCTTT. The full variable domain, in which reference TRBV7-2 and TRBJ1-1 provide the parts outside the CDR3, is GAGVSQSPSNKVTEKGKDVELRCDPISGHTALYWYRQSLGQGLEFLIYFQGNSAPDKSGLPSDRFSAERTGGSVSTLTIQRTQQEDSAVYLCAGSNTHRVKDTEAFFGQGTRLTVV.

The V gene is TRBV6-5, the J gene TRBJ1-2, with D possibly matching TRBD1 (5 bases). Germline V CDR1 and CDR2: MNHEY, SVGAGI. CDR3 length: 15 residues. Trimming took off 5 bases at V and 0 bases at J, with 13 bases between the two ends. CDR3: CASSTTVPPNYGYTF. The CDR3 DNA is TGTGCCAGCAGTACGACAGTACCTCCTAACTATGGCTACACCTTC.

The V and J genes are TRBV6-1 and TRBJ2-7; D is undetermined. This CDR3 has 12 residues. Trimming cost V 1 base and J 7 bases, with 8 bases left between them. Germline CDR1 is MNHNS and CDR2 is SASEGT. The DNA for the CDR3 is TGTGCCAGCAGTGAAGTCGGGTATGAGCAGTACTTC. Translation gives CASSEVGYEQYF.

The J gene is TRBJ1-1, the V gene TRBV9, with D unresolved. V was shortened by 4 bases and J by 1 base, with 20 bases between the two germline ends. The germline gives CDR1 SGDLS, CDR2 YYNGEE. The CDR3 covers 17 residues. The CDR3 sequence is CASSPTSLGFGNTEAFF. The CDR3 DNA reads TGTGCCAGCAGCCCAACATCCCTGGGCTTCGGGAACACTGAAGCTTTCTTT.

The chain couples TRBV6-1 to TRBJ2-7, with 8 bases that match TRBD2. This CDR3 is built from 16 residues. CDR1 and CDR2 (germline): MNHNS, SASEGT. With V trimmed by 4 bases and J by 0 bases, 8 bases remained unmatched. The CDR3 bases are TGTGCCAGCAGTGCGCAAGCGGGGGCGTTCTCCTACGAGCAGTACTTC. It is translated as CASSAQAGAFSYEQYF.

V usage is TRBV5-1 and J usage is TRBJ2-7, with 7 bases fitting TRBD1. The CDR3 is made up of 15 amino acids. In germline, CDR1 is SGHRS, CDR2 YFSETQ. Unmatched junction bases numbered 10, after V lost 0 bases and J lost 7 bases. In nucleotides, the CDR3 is TGCGCCAGCAGCTTGGAACACCGGGACAGAGGGGAGCAGTACTTC. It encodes CASSLEHRDRGEQYF.

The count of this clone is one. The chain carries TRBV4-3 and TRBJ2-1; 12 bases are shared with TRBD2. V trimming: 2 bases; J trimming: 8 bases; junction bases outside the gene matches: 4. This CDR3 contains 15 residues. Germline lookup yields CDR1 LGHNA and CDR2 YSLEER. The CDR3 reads CASSQLAGGGDEQFF. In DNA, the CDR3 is TGCGCCAGCAGCCAACTAGCGGGGGGGGGTGATGAGCAGTTCTTC.

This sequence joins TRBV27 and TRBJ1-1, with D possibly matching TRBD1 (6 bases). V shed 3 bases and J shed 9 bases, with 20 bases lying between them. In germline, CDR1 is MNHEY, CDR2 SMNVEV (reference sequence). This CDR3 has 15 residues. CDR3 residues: CASSFGGARLFKAFF. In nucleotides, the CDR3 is TGTGCCAGCAGTTTTGGGGGGGCCCGGTTGTTTAAAGCTTTCTTT.

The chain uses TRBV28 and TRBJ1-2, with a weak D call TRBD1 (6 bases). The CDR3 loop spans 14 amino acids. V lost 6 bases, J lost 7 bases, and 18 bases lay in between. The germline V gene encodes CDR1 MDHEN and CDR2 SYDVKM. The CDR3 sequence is CASRGPTGLGGYTF. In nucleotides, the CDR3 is TGTGCCAGCAGGGGCCCTACAGGGCTGGGTGGCTACACCTTC.

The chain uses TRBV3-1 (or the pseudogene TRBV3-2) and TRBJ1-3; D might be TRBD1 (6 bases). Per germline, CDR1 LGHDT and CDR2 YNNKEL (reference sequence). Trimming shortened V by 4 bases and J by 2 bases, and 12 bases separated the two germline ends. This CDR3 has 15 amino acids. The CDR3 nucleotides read TGTGCCAGCAGCCGAACAGGGATCCCTGGAAACACCATATATTTT. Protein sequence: CASSRTGIPGNTIYF.

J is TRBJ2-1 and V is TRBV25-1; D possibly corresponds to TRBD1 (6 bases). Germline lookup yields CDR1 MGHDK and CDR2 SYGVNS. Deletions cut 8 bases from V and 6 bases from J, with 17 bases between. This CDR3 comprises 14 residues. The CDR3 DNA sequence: TGTGCCAGCGGTGGAGTTACAGGGCTCAATGAGCAGTTCTTC. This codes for CASGGVTGLNEQFF.

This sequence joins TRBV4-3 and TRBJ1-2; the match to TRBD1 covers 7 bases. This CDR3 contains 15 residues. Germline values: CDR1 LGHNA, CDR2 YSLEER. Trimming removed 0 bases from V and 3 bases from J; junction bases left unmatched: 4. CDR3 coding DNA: TGCGCCAGCAGCCAAGAAAATACAGGGGACTATGGCTACACCTTC. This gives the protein CASSQENTGDYGYTF.